The present entry profiles one T cell receptor beta chain with its context. The data derive from a study of CD8 T cells in Susac syndrome. Trimming left V 3 bases short and J 6 bases short, with 20 bases between. CDR3 length: 16 residues. Germline V gene lookup returns CDR1 DFQATT and CDR2 SNEGSKA (reference sequence). Random hexamers were used to reverse transcribe the RNA input (roughly 0.5 to 1 ug). It was immunoSEQ multiplex PCR that amplified TCR beta CDR3 across 54 Vbeta and 13 Jbeta. TCRdb redid the calling of the immunoSEQ multiplex PCR reads with MiXCR, one entry per CDR3 protein. The sample yields about 150,000 distinct CDR3 sequences, 85% to 95% seen once.

The chain has TRBV20-1 and TRBJ2-2; D is undetermined. The receptor was isolated from a human donor with multiple sclerosis. The sample consisted of CD4+ T cells from PBMCs. CDR3 sequence (DNA): TGCAGTGCTAGCCCTCCTCAACGACCCGACGCCGGGGAGCTGTTTTTT. Translated, it gives CSASPPQRPDAGELFF.